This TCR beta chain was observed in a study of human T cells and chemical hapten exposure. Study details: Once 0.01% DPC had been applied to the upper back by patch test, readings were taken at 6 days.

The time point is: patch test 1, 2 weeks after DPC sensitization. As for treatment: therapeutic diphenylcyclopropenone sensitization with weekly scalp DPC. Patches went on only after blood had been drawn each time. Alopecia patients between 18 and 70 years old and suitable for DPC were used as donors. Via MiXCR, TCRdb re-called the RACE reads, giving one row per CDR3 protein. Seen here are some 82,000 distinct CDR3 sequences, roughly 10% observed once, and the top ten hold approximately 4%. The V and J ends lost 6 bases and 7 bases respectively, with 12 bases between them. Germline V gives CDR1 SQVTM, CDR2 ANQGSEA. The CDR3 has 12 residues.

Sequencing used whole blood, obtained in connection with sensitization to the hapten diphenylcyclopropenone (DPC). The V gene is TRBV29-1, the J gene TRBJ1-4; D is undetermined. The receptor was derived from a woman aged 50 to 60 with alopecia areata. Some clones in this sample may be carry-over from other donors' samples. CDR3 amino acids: CSVSWGAEKLFF. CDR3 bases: TGCAGCGTCTCATGGGGTGCTGAAAAACTGTTTTTT.